The 25 T cell receptor beta chains below were found in one sample sequenced in a study of identical twins. TCRdb re-called the 5' RACE reads through MiXCR, storing one row per CDR3 protein. The sample has 500,000 or so distinct CDR3 sequences; around an eighth are singletons. These same records also appear under a second study, on yellow fever vaccine responses in identical twins.

Material: CD4+ T cells sorted from blood. These receptors all come from a woman aged 18-30 years in good health.

There are many counts of this clonotype. This chain uses TRBV7-2 with TRBJ2-1, with 11 bases matching TRBD2. Germline CDR1 and CDR2: SGHTA and FQGNSA. The CDR3 consists of 16 residues. V shed 5 bases and J 5 bases; nucleotides not matched to a gene: 8. The CDR3 nucleotides read TGTGCCAGCAGCGTGGGACTAGCGGTAGAGGACAATGAGCAGTTCTTC. Amino acid sequence: CASSVGLAVEDNEQFF.

This clonotype was picked up a small number of times. The gene calls are TRBV3-1 and TRBJ1-5, with D tentatively TRBD1 (5 bases). Between the trimmed V and J ends, which lost 2 bases and 3 bases, there was a span of 14 bases. CDR1 is LGHDT, CDR2 YNNKEL, per germline (reference sequence). The CDR3 totals 16 residues. The DNA for the CDR3 is TGTGCCAGCAGCCAATCCCAGGGTAGCTCCAATCAGCCCCAGCATTTT. Its protein is CASSQSQGSSNQPQHF.

This clonotype was seen more than once but under ten times. The rearrangement links TRBV20-1 to TRBJ2-7; 8 bases line up with TRBD1. The J segment lost 2 bases and the V segment lost 5 bases, leaving 2 bases of the junction unmatched. CDR1 is DFQATT, CDR2 SNEGSKA, per germline (reference sequence). The CDR3 contains 12 residues. CDR3: CSAGQGPYEQYF. The CDR3 nucleotides read TGCAGTGCTGGACAGGGTCCCTACGAGCAGTACTTC.

This clonotype has ten or more counts. CDR3 protein: CASSFASGSGDTQYF. The CDR3 nucleotides are TGTGCCAGCAGTTTTGCTAGCGGGAGTGGAGATACGCAGTATTTT. The V gene is TRBV28, the J gene TRBJ2-3; 10 bases match TRBD2. Germline lookup yields CDR1 MDHEN and CDR2 SYDVKM. There are 15 residues in the CDR3. Trimming removed 3 bases from V and 5 bases from J; junction bases left unmatched: 5.

The V and J genes are TRBV20-1 and TRBJ1-6; TRBD1 matches 9 bases. Germline V gene sequence: CDR1 DFQATT, CDR2 SNEGSKA (reference sequence). The CDR3 consists of 14 residues. CDR3 sequence: CSRPGTGKNSPLHF. Here the CDR3 DNA reads TGCAGCCGCCCCGGGACAGGGAAAAATTCACCCCTCCACTTT.

This clonotype was found a few times. This chain joins TRBV4-2 and TRBJ2-3, with D possibly TRBD1 on 5 matching bases. The V and J ends lost 0 bases and 2 bases respectively, with 12 bases between them. The CDR3 length is 16 residues. Germline assignment: CDR1 LGHNA and CDR2 YNFKEQ. The CDR3: CASSQDPDRPTDTQYF. The CDR3 DNA sequence: TGTGCCAGCAGCCAAGATCCCGACAGACCCACAGATACGCAGTATTTT.

A few counts support this clonotype. This sequence joins TRBV7-2 and TRBJ2-1; D is perhaps TRBD1 (6 bases). This CDR3 is built from 14 residues. In germline, CDR1 is SGHTA, CDR2 FQGNSA. Trimming pared 5 bases from V and 4 bases from J, leaving 12 bases between. CDR3 DNA sequence: TGTGCCAGCAGCCCGCTTAGGGGGTACAATGAGCAGTTCTTC. This sequence encodes CASSPLRGYNEQFF.

This clonotype was counted ten times or more. V gene TRBV29-1 combines with J gene TRBJ2-7; D ambiguous. Germline lookup yields CDR1 SQVTM and CDR2 ANQGSEA. Trimming removed 4 bases from V and 0 bases from J, with 7 bases in between. This CDR3 spans 12 amino acids. CDR3 in amino acids: CSVANSSYEQYF. CDR3 nucleotides: TGCAGCGTTGCGAATAGCTCCTACGAGCAGTACTTC.

The chain couples TRBV20-1 to TRBJ2-5, with D maybe TRBD2 (5 bases). The germline CDR1 and CDR2 sequences are DFQATT and SNEGSKA (reference sequence). The V end lost 1 base, the J end lost 0 bases, and 12 bases lay between the germline ends. This CDR3 has 15 amino acids. As DNA, the CDR3 is TGCAGTGCTAGAGCGAGGGCCGGGTACCAAGAGACCCAGTACTTC. Translated: CSARARAGYQETQYF.

This clonotype was seen a handful of times. The chain uses TRBV6-2 or TRBV6-3 and TRBJ1-2; D is uncertain. CDR1 MNHEY and CDR2 SVGEGT come from the germline V gene. Trimming removed 0 bases from V and 2 bases from J, with 4 bases in between. This CDR3 is 13 amino acids long. The CDR3 reads CASSYSENYGYTF. The CDR3 nucleotides are TGTGCCAGCAGTTACTCAGAAAACTATGGCTACACCTTC.

This clonotype was found a few times. The V and J genes are TRBV20-1 and TRBJ2-1; no reliable D call. This CDR3 is 14 amino acids long. Looked up from germline, CDR1 is DFQATT and CDR2 is SNEGSKA (reference sequence). Trimming cost V 3 bases and J 2 bases, with 11 bases left between them. The CDR3 here is CSASFPSTYNEQFF. For the CDR3, the DNA is TGCAGTGCTAGTTTCCCGTCTACCTACAATGAGCAGTTCTTC.

Many counts were recorded for this clonotype. The V gene is TRBV10-3, the J gene TRBJ2-7, with D tentatively TRBD2 (5 bases). The germline gives CDR1 ENHRY, CDR2 SYGVKD. V was cut by 0 bases and J by 3 bases, with 6 bases left in between. This CDR3 spans 13 amino acids. The CDR3 is CAISESGVYEQYF. In DNA form, the CDR3 reads TGTGCCATCAGTGAGTCCGGGGTCTACGAGCAGTACTTC.

In its sample, this clonotype was seen many times. The rearrangement uses TRBV29-1 and TRBJ1-1; maybe TRBD1 (6 bases). The CDR3 is 12 amino acids. V lost 5 bases and J lost 3, with 10 bases in between. The V gene's germline CDR1 is SQVTM and CDR2 ANQGSEA. The CDR3 coding sequence is TGCAGCGTTTATTCAGGGGACACTGAAGCTTTCTTT. This gives the protein CSVYSGDTEAFF.

The V gene is TRBV6-5, the J gene TRBJ2-2, with D perhaps matching TRBD1 (5 bases). The germline gives CDR1 MNHEY, CDR2 SVGAGI. Trimming stripped 7 bases from V and 4 bases from J, with 7 bases between. The CDR3 contains 12 residues. The CDR3, as DNA: TGTGCCAGCAAGGGGCGCACCGGGGAGCTGTTTTTT. It yields the protein CASKGRTGELFF.

This clonotype was observed a few times. The chain has TRBV5-1 and TRBJ1-5, with 8 bases identical to TRBD1. This CDR3 is 16 amino acids long. Looked up from germline, CDR1 is SGHRS and CDR2 is YFSETQ. V trimming: 4 bases; J trimming: 4 bases; junction bases outside the gene matches: 10. The DNA of the CDR3 is TGCGCCAGCAGCATTCTCCCGGGACAGGATAATCAGCCCCAGCATTTT. As protein: CASSILPGQDNQPQHF.

The CDR3 sequence is CSVVTPLAGEVNEQFF. As DNA, the CDR3 is TGCAGCGTTGTCACCCCACTAGCGGGAGAGGTAAATGAGCAGTTCTTC. The gene calls are TRBV29-1 and TRBJ2-1; 11 positions agree with TRBD2. This CDR3 has 16 residues. Germline V CDR1 and CDR2: SQVTM, ANQGSEA. J gave up 7 bases and V 4 bases, and 12 bases lay outside the gene matches.

This clonotype came up a few times. The V call is TRBV4-2, the J call TRBJ1-6; 7 bases are shared with TRBD1. Germline V gives CDR1 LGHNA, CDR2 YNFKEQ. The CDR3 consists of 17 residues. J lost 5 bases, V lost 0 bases, and 7 bases had no gene match. Here the CDR3 reads CASSQDRTGINNSPLHF. CDR3 nucleotide sequence: TGTGCCAGCAGCCAAGATAGGACAGGAATAAATAATTCACCCCTCCACTTT.

This clonotype was found many times. This sequence joins TRBV20-1 and TRBJ1-3; D unclear. CDR1 and CDR2 (germline): DFQATT, SNEGSKA (reference sequence). This CDR3 is 15 amino acids long. Trimming shortened V by 8 bases and J by 0 bases, and 17 bases separated the two germline ends. CDR3 region: CSLQHGGSSGNTIYF. The CDR3 DNA sequence: TGCAGTCTACAACATGGAGGCAGCTCTGGAAACACCATATATTTT.

This clonotype was counted between two and nine times. This chain joins TRBV20-1 and TRBJ2-5; D possibly corresponds to TRBD1 (6 bases). CDR1 is DFQATT and CDR2 is SNEGSKA in the germline V gene (reference sequence). Trimming pared 1 base from V and 2 bases from J, leaving 8 bases between. This CDR3 is built from 13 residues. CDR3 amino acids: CSARVTGQETQYF. The CDR3 nucleotides read TGCAGTGCTAGAGTGACAGGTCAAGAGACCCAGTACTTC.

This clonotype was detected a few times. One end of the junction is discordant with germline, which a read error may explain. The chain recombines TRBV7-9 with TRBJ1-5, with D tentatively TRBD1 (6 bases). The CDR3 is 13 residues long. Germline loops: CDR1 SEHNR, CDR2 FQNEAQ (reference sequence). This CDR3 is CASSLGGNQPQQF. CDR3 sequence (DNA): TGTGCCAGCAGTTTAGGGGGGAATCAGCCCCAGCAGTTT.

This clonotype was observed at least ten times. CDR3 DNA sequence: TGCGCCAGCAGCCGACGCCAAGAGACCCAGTACTTC. It codes for CASSRRQETQYF. The chain recombines TRBV5-1 with TRBJ2-5; D is uncertain. The CDR3 covers 12 residues. Germline CDR1 and CDR2: SGHRS and YFSETQ. Trimming left V 4 bases short and J 1 base short, with 5 bases between.

This clonotype was picked up a small number of times. The chain couples TRBV6-5 to TRBJ2-1; D gene unclear. V was shortened by 7 bases and J by 7 bases, with 8 bases between the two germline ends. Germline CDR1 and CDR2: MNHEY and SVGAGI. CDR3 length: 11 amino acids. CDR3 sequence (DNA): TGTGCCAGCACCCATATTAATGAGCAGTTCTTC. Its protein is CASTHINEQFF.

This clonotype appeared a few times. The chain employs TRBV12-3 or TRBV12-4 and TRBJ2-1; 11 nucleotides match TRBD2. The CDR3 consists of 16 residues. Trimming at V came to 3 bases and at J to 3 bases, leaving 4 bases not matched to a gene. The CDR3 loop is CASSLRGLADYNEQFF. CDR3 coding DNA: TGTGCCAGCAGTTTGAGGGGACTAGCGGACTACAATGAGCAGTTCTTC.

This clonotype was detected only a few times. The gene calls are TRBV28 and TRBJ2-6, with 10 bases lining up with TRBD2. Germline loops: CDR1 MDHEN, CDR2 SYDVKM. The CDR3 covers 15 residues. V lost 11 bases, J lost 2 bases, and 6 bases stayed unmatched. In DNA form, the CDR3 reads TGTGCCGGCTCGGGACTAGCGCCTGGGGCCAACGTCCTGACTTTC. Its translation: CAGSGLAPGANVLTF.

Remarks on this clonotype: A much bigger clone sits one base away, suggesting this may be a read error. This chain uses TRBV12-3 or TRBV12-4 with TRBJ2-4; 13 bases line up with TRBD2. The length of the CDR3 is 18 residues. CDR3: CARSALRTSGSGRNIQYF. CDR3 DNA: TGTGCCCGCAGTGCCCTGAGGACTAGCGGGAGCGGTCGGAACATTCAGTACTTC.